This is a list of T cell receptor beta chains from one sample in a study of T cell changes during pregnancy in multiple sclerosis. Sequencing used immunoSEQ multiplex PCR; TCRdb keeps in-frame clones, though not all of them. This table holds tens of thousands of clones, roughly nine tenths found once. The specimen comprised peripheral blood, sampled after pregnancy. The origin of the receptors is a female donor with multiple sclerosis, enrolled in a pregnancy study. Both conserved end residues are part of each CDR3.

v_call,j_call,cdr3_aa
TRBV29-1,TRBJ2-3,CSARGLAVSTDTQYF
TRBV12-5,TRBJ2-2,CASGGPQWPGELFF
TRBV4-2,TRBJ2-7,CASSHQAALLGIPFYEQYF
TRBV27,TRBJ2-2,CASSLQGRNTGELFF
TRBV7-8,TRBJ1-1,CASSYDSEAFF
TRBV27,TRBJ1-5,CASRLDTWSNQPQHF
TRBV4-1,TRBJ1-2,CASSQGGRGPYGYTF
TRBV9,TRBJ1-4,CASSVGQGATNEKLFF
TRBV7-9,TRBJ2-1,CASSLAGGFSNEQFF
TRBV30,TRBJ1-4,CAWGGPGQGNEKLFF
TRBV6-5,TRBJ1-4,CASSPQGLIWEKLFF
TRBV6-1,TRBJ1-5,CASSEYGGHQPQHF
TRBV7-2,TRBJ1-1,CASSSRGGGSTEAFF
TRBV28,TRBJ2-1,CASSLGGSVDNEQFF
TRBV10-3,TRBJ2-3,CAISETSEQGRQYF
TRBV29-1,TRBJ2-7,CSGNRDSYEQYF
TRBV30,TRBJ1-4,CAWSEAVEKLFF
TRBV27,TRBJ2-3,CASSGWGTSEDTQYF
TRBV29-1,TRBJ2-7,CSVASGSSYEQYF
TRBV29-1,TRBJ1-4,CSGGTGTVTVTNEKLFF
TRBV29-1,TRBJ1-5,CSVTILGAQHF
TRBV7-2,TRBJ2-5,CASSLAGGGETQYF
TRBV7-2,TRBJ2-3,CASSPASGGTDTQYF
TRBV6-1,TRBJ2-3,CASSRQGSTDTQYF
TRBV7-3,TRBJ2-3,CASSFGPQGDTQYF
TRBV4-2,TRBJ2-7,CASSQDPQEIPYEQYF
TRBV9,TRBJ1-2,CASSDRQAWGYTF
TRBV5-1,TRBJ2-3,CASSWGLAGSGDTQYF
TRBV12-2,TRBJ1-2,CASRPTSIGAGGYTF
TRBV9,TRBJ2-7,CASSSAGGNAYEQYF
TRBV6-6,TRBJ1-5,CASSNLQGVQPQHF
TRBV6-5,TRBJ2-7,CASTPRASGTQQYF